The 19 T cell receptor beta chains below all came from one sample that was sequenced in a study of monozygotic twins with inflammatory bowel disease. TCRdb reprocessed the 5' RACE reads and keeps a single row for each CDR3 protein, giving no DNA. In all, the sample yields around 220,000 distinct CDR3 sequences. Material for sequencing was blood. These receptors originate from a human donor with ulcerative colitis or Crohn's disease, or a healthy co-twin of an affected twin (not recorded which).

V gene TRBV20-1 combines with J gene TRBJ1-1; there is no DNA to check the TCRdb D call of TRBD1. This CDR3 has 15 amino acids. Germline V gives CDR1 DFQATT, CDR2 SNEGSKA (reference sequence). The CDR3 loop reads CSALDQGTTSTEAFF.

The rearrangement links TRBV2 to TRBJ2-5; TCRdb proposes TRBD2, but this gene call is untestable without DNA. From germline, CDR1 is SNHLY and CDR2 FYNNEI. CDR3 length: 14 residues. The CDR3 is CASRGSGSWETQYF.

The rearrangement links TRBV12-3 or TRBV12-4 to TRBJ2-7; the TCRdb D gene call, TRBD2, has no DNA to confirm it. CDR3 size: 14 residues. The CDR3 is CASSKAGGSYEQYF.

V gene TRBV5-1 combines with J gene TRBJ2-3. CDR1 is SGHRS, CDR2 YFSETQ, per germline. CDR3 size: 15 residues. The CDR3: CASSLAAAVTDTQYF.

The chain links TRBV6-2 or TRBV6-3 to TRBJ1-2. CDR3 size: 12 residues. From germline, CDR1 is MNHEY and CDR2 SVGEGT. The CDR3 loop is CASSPLAYGYTF.

The chain has TRBV7-9 and TRBJ2-3; TCRdb designates TRBD1, a call that cannot be tested without DNA. Germline CDR1 and CDR2: SEHNR and FQNEAQ (reference sequence). The CDR3 sequence is 17 residues long. This chain's CDR3 is CASSSPLTGISTDTQYF.

The chain combines TRBV5-1 with TRBJ2-7; there is no DNA to check the TCRdb D call of TRBD1. Germline CDR1 SGHRS, CDR2 YFSETQ. This CDR3 is built from 17 residues. CDR3 sequence reads: CASSLGYVRASPDEQYF.

V usage is TRBV7-2 and J usage is TRBJ1-2; TCRdb selects TRBD1, and the lack of DNA leaves this call unchecked. Per germline, CDR1 SGHTA and CDR2 FQGNSA. CDR3 length: 15 amino acids. The chain's CDR3 is CASSLGAGQLIGYTF.

CDR3 protein: CASSKGVLNYGYTF. The rearrangement uses TRBV27 and TRBJ1-2; TCRdb reports TRBD1, a call that lacks DNA to check it against. Germline V CDR1 and CDR2: MNHEY, SMNVEV (reference sequence). The CDR3 runs 14 residues.

The chain carries TRBV7-2 and TRBJ1-1; TCRdb reports TRBD1, a call that lacks DNA to check it against. This CDR3 has 13 amino acids. Looked up from germline, CDR1 is SGHTA and CDR2 is FQGNSA. CDR3 loop: CASSPQGVPEAFF.

The chain couples TRBV20-1 to TRBJ2-3; TCRdb's assignment of TRBD1 cannot be checked, as there is no DNA. The CDR3 is made up of 16 amino acids. Germline CDR1 DFQATT, CDR2 SNEGSKA (reference sequence). CDR3 amino acids: CSASRGPDTPADTQYF.

The V call is TRBV13, the J call TRBJ2-7; TCRdb designates TRBD1, a call that cannot be tested without DNA. This CDR3 spans 14 amino acids. Germline CDR1 reads PRHDT; CDR2 reads FYEKMQ (reference sequence). The CDR3 sequence: CASSPQDRFHEQYF.

The chain employs TRBV4-2 and TRBJ1-4. CDR3 length: 16 amino acids. Germline V gene sequence: CDR1 LGHNA, CDR2 YNFKEQ. CDR3: CASSQGDYATNEKLFF.

V gene TRBV12-3 or TRBV12-4 combines with J gene TRBJ2-1; without DNA, the TCRdb call of TRBD1 cannot be checked. This CDR3 is 16 amino acids long. Here the CDR3 reads CASSLHGQGVGNEQFF.

The genes are TRBV30 and TRBJ2-4. The germline gives CDR1 GTSNPN, CDR2 SVGIG (reference sequence). CDR3 length: 14 amino acids. CDR3 amino acids: CAWSLDFSKNIQYF.

This rearrangement joins TRBV28 to TRBJ2-1; lacking DNA, the TRBD2 call made by TCRdb goes unchecked. The CDR3 spans 16 residues. CDR1 MDHEN and CDR2 SYDVKM come from the germline V gene. The CDR3 is CASRTREGGPFYDQFF.

V is TRBV6-5 and J is TRBJ1-2. CDR1 MNHEY and CDR2 SVGAGI come from the germline V gene. The CDR3 loop spans 15 amino acids. The CDR3 here is CASSYSAWSNYGYTF.

This rearrangement joins TRBV5-1 to TRBJ1-1; TCRdb's assignment of TRBD1 cannot be checked, as there is no DNA. The germline V gene encodes CDR1 SGHRS and CDR2 YFSETQ. The CDR3 spans 18 residues. The CDR3 here is CASSAWGGQGASNTEAFF.

The chain has TRBV25-1 and TRBJ1-1. The CDR3 loop spans 11 amino acids. Per germline, CDR1 MGHDK and CDR2 SYGVNS. The CDR3 here is CASSAHTDAFF.